Sequencing of this T cell receptor beta chain was carried out in a study of blood T cell repertoires in COVID-19. On the study more broadly: The United States, Italy and Spain were the sources of the acute and convalescent COVID-19 samples.

Sequencing was performed with immunoSEQ multiplex PCR; in TCRdb, only in-frame clones are kept and a portion is missing. The sample yields some 230,000 clones, 85% to 90% seen once. Those enrolled, adults aged roughly 18 to 95 years, came from roughly 22 US areas. Material for sequencing was PBMCs or T cells enriched from blood (not recorded which). The TCR sequence derives from a woman in her late teens or twenties in a cohort exposed to, infected with or recovered from COVID-19 (not recorded which).

The CDR3 reads CASSGTRKGFSGNTIYF. The DNA for the CDR3 is TGTGCCAGCAGTGGGACACGCAAGGGATTCTCTGGAAACACCATATATTTT. The chain links TRBV6-1 to TRBJ1-3; D is perhaps TRBD1 (5 bases). V lost 4 bases, J lost 0 bases, and 16 bases lay in between. Per the germline V gene, CDR1 is MNHNS and CDR2 is SASEGT. The length of the CDR3 is 17 residues.